The 10 T cell receptor beta chains listed next were all sequenced from one sample in a study of early T cells in non-severe SARS-CoV-2 infection. TCRdb called the 5' RACE reads again in MiXCR, with one record for every CDR3 protein. This sample has 61,000 or so distinct CDR3 sequences; around 12% occur once, and the top ten carry approximately 1.1%. The source material was whole blood, sampled at baseline. The receptors derive from an adult who was a healthcare worker with PCR-confirmed SARS-CoV-2 infection or an uninfected control (not recorded which). The donor label of this sample is uncertain.

In this sample, this clonotype turned up many times. The gene calls are TRBV20-1 and TRBJ2-1; TRBD1 or TRBD2 may be the D gene (6 bases each). Germline assignment: CDR1 DFQATT and CDR2 SNEGSKA (reference sequence). V shed 2 bases and J shed 0 bases, with 17 bases lying between them. The CDR3 spans 17 residues. The CDR3 loop is CSARIGGGTLSYNEQFF. The CDR3 bases are TGCAGTGCTAGAATAGGTGGAGGGACACTCTCCTACAATGAGCAGTTCTTC.

This clonotype was detected once. The CDR3 DNA follows: TGTGCCAGCAGCTTAAGGCTAGCGACAGATACGCAGTATTTT. This codes for CASSLRLATDTQYF. The rearrangement links TRBV7-3 to TRBJ2-3, with TRBD2 as a possible D gene (6 bases). This CDR3 contains 14 residues. Germline values: CDR1 SGHTA, CDR2 FQGTGA. V gave up 1 base and J gave up 3 bases, with 8 bases separating them.

The CDR3 sequence is CSARDSGRGQVVDEQFF. In nucleotides, the CDR3 is TGCAGTGCTAGAGATTCCGGGCGGGGACAGGTAGTCGATGAGCAGTTCTTC. The rearrangement uses TRBV20-1 and TRBJ2-1, with TRBD1 matching over 8 bases. Germline CDR1 and CDR2: DFQATT and SNEGSKA (reference sequence). The ends lost 0 bases at V and 8 bases at J; junction bases unmatched: 15. The CDR3 loop spans 17 amino acids.

This chain links TRBV6-5 with TRBJ2-6; the match to TRBD2 covers 7 bases. Germline CDR1 is MNHEY and CDR2 is SVGAGI. V shed 0 bases, J shed 4 bases, and the junction held 6 bases outside the gene matches. The CDR3 is 17 amino acids. CDR3 region: CASSYSQRGGGANVLTF. The CDR3 DNA is TGTGCCAGCAGTTACTCCCAGCGGGGCGGAGGGGCCAACGTCCTGACTTTC.

There are a few counts of this clonotype. V gene TRBV6-5 combines with J gene TRBJ2-1; D remains ambiguous. The CDR3 runs to 15 residues. Germline V gene sequence: CDR1 MNHEY, CDR2 SVGAGI. Trimming took 6 bases from V and 0 from J, leaving 12 bases between them. This chain's CDR3 is CASRAQLSSYNEQFF. The CDR3 DNA sequence: TGTGCCAGCAGGGCCCAGTTGAGCTCCTACAATGAGCAGTTCTTC.

V gene TRBV1 combines with J gene TRBJ2-7. TRBV1 constitutes a pseudogene. This CDR3 contains 14 residues. The DNA of the CDR3 is TGCACCAGCAGCCAAGATAAGGTCCCCTACGAGCAGTACGTC. Its translation: CTSSQDKVPYEQYV.

The rearrangement links TRBV7-9 to TRBJ2-2; 7 nucleotides align to TRBD1. The CDR3 has 16 amino acids. Per the germline V gene, CDR1 is SEHNR and CDR2 is FQNEAQ (reference sequence). After removal of 2 bases from V and 2 bases from J, the junction contained 5 bases not matched to a gene. The CDR3: CASSLSGQVNTGELFF. CDR3 in DNA: TGTGCCAGCAGCTTATCCGGACAGGTTAACACCGGGGAGCTGTTTTTT.

In this sample, this clonotype turned up a few times. The chain is built from TRBV12-3 or TRBV12-4 and TRBJ1-2; the match to TRBD1 covers 8 bases. The CDR3 length is 12 residues. V dropped 7 bases and J dropped 4; count of bases not matched to a gene: 2. CDR3 sequence: CASNRGAYGYTF. CDR3 sequence (DNA): TGTGCCAGCAACAGGGGGGCCTATGGCTACACCTTC.

This clonotype has at least ten counts. The chain is built from TRBV5-1 and TRBJ2-2; D gene unclear. Germline V gives CDR1 SGHRS, CDR2 YFSETQ. The CDR3 runs to 13 residues. Trimming stripped 4 bases from V and 6 bases from J, with 10 bases between. The CDR3 spells CASSIPLAGELFF. The CDR3, as DNA: TGCGCCAGCAGCATACCGCTGGCCGGGGAGCTGTTTTTT.

This clonotype was counted at least ten times. The chain recombines TRBV12-3 or TRBV12-4 with TRBJ2-4; 11 nucleotides agree with TRBD1. V lost 6 bases and J lost 1; bases outside the gene matches: 2. The CDR3 has 15 amino acids. CDR3: CASRGQGGAKNIQYF. CDR3 coding DNA: TGTGCCAGCAGGGGACAGGGGGGTGCCAAAAACATTCAGTACTTC.